A single sample is the source of the 31 T cell receptor beta chains below, sequenced in a study of blood T cell repertoires in COVID-19. Produced via immunoSEQ multiplex PCR; TCRdb's table is partial and in-frame only. The sample shows around 280,000 clones, roughly nine tenths of them seen only once. Source material: PBMCs or T cells enriched from blood (not recorded which). These receptors came from a woman in her thirties or forties who had recovered from COVID-19.

This clone was seen repeatedly, ten times or more. This rearrangement joins TRBV4-3 to TRBJ1-1; 7 positions agree with TRBD1. The germline CDR1 and CDR2 sequences are LGHNA and YSLEER. CDR3 length: 14 residues. V was clipped by 4 bases and J by 3 bases; unmatched bases: 5. The DNA of the CDR3 is TGCGCCAGCAGCCCTCGGACAGGCGACACTGAAGCTTTCTTT. Translated, it gives CASSPRTGDTEAFF.

V usage is TRBV9 and J usage is TRBJ2-1, with D tentatively TRBD1 (5 bases). Germline V gene lookup returns CDR1 SGDLS and CDR2 YYNGEE. The CDR3 length is 13 residues. Trimming removed 0 bases from V and 9 bases from J, with 10 bases in between. The CDR3 is CASSVGLGVEQFF. For the CDR3, the DNA is TGTGCCAGCAGCGTAGGCCTAGGGGTTGAGCAGTTCTTC.

The chain has TRBV9 and TRBJ1-2; TRBD1 is a possible D gene (5 bases). The CDR3 has 17 amino acids. With 2 bases removed from V and 4 bases from J, the gap between germline ends came to 21 bases. CDR1 SGDLS and CDR2 YYNGEE come from the germline V gene. The CDR3 DNA reads TGTGCCAGCAGCGTGGCGTCCCCCAGGGAAAACCCCTATGGCTACACCTTC. It codes for CASSVASPRENPYGYTF.

Only a few counts were recorded for this clone. The chain recombines TRBV19 with TRBJ2-7, with 7 positions matching TRBD2. Germline-derived CDR1 and CDR2 are LNHDA and SQIVND (reference sequence). This CDR3 is built from 14 residues. The J segment lost 0 bases and the V segment lost 3 bases, leaving 2 bases of the junction unmatched. CDR3 residues: CASSIGRASYEQYF. Here the CDR3 DNA reads TGTGCCAGTAGTATTGGGAGGGCCTCCTACGAGCAGTACTTC.

V usage is TRBV5-1 and J usage is TRBJ2-1, with 8 bases matching TRBD2. The trim removed 3 bases at V and 8 bases at J, leaving 16 bases unmatched. The germline V gene encodes CDR1 SGHRS and CDR2 YFSETQ. This CDR3 contains 17 residues. Here the CDR3 reads CASSSNPIAGYKDEQFF. The CDR3 DNA sequence: TGCGCCAGCAGCTCGAACCCCATAGCGGGGTATAAGGATGAGCAGTTCTTC.

A single count supports this clone. J is TRBJ2-3 and V is TRBV25-1; no firm D call. Trimming cost V 4 bases and J 2 bases, with 7 bases left between them. CDR1 and CDR2 from the germline V gene are MGHDK and SYGVNS. The CDR3 length is 13 residues. DNA of the CDR3: TGTGCCAGCAGTGGACGACTCACAGATACGCAGTATTTT. Translated: CASSGRLTDTQYF.

This clone has a single count. This chain links TRBV19 with TRBJ1-1; D is possibly TRBD1 (5 bases). CDR1 and CDR2 (germline): LNHDA, SQIVND (reference sequence). The CDR3 covers 13 residues. The V end was cut by 2 bases, the J end by 6 bases, with 10 bases between. The CDR3: CASSILGGAEAFF. CDR3 sequence (DNA): TGTGCCAGTAGTATATTAGGAGGGGCTGAAGCTTTCTTT.

This clone was seen a single time. The chain has TRBV29-1 and TRBJ2-1, with 8 nucleotides matching TRBD1. The CDR3 is 14 amino acids. Germline V gives CDR1 SQVTM, CDR2 ANQGSEA. Trimming cost V 3 bases and J 6 bases; bases outside gene matches: 7. The CDR3 nucleotides are TGCAGCGTTGAGAGGGACAGGATCGGCAATGAGCAGTTCTTC. Protein product: CSVERDRIGNEQFF.

This rearrangement joins TRBV5-1 to TRBJ1-2; possibly TRBD1 for D (6 bases). V was cut by 2 bases and J by 0 bases, with 14 bases left in between. This CDR3 has 16 residues. Looked up from germline, CDR1 is SGHRS and CDR2 is YFSETQ. CDR3: CASSLDTQGPNYGYTF. As DNA, the CDR3 is TGCGCCAGCAGCTTAGATACACAGGGACCTAACTATGGCTACACCTTC.

V is TRBV9 and J is TRBJ1-2; no clear D gene. Germline-derived CDR1 and CDR2 are SGDLS and YYNGEE. CDR3 length: 16 residues. V was trimmed by 2 bases and J by 8 bases, leaving 22 bases between them. The CDR3 DNA is TGTGCCAGCAGCGTGTCCCTGGGCCCAACGGCGGGGGGCTACACCTTC. Protein product: CASSVSLGPTAGGYTF.

This clone was seen just once. The rearrangement uses TRBV28 and TRBJ2-7; TRBD1 is a possible D gene (5 bases). From germline, CDR1 is MDHEN and CDR2 SYDVKM. V lost 3 bases and J 3 bases, leaving 15 bases between the germline ends. The CDR3 is 15 amino acids. CDR3 sequence reads: CASSFIQDRFYEQYF. CDR3 coding DNA: TGTGCCAGCAGTTTCATACAGGACCGTTTCTACGAGCAGTACTTC.

This clone was recorded a few times. An end of the junction differs from the germline gene, which may be a read error. V gene TRBV6-5 combines with J gene TRBJ1-2; tentative D call: TRBD1 (6 bases). The CDR3 runs to 14 residues. CDR1 and CDR2 (germline): MNHEY, SVGAGI. The CDR3 spells CASSLRQANYGYTF. CDR3 DNA sequence: TGTGCCAGCAGTCTTCGACAGGCTAATTATGGCTACACCTTC.

This rearrangement joins TRBV2 to TRBJ2-1, with 7 bases that match TRBD2. The CDR3 contains 15 residues. V gave up 1 base and J gave up 2 bases; unmatched junction bases: 2. Germline CDR1 reads SNHLY; CDR2 reads FYNNEI. For the CDR3, the DNA is TGTGCCAGCAGTGAAGGGCTAGCGGCCTACAATGAGCAGTTCTTC. Translated, it gives CASSEGLAAYNEQFF.

This clone came up a few times. The chain couples TRBV7-2 to TRBJ1-4, with 8 bases fitting TRBD1. CDR3 size: 18 residues. CDR1 is SGHTA and CDR2 is FQGNSA in the germline V gene. V shed 1 base and J 4 bases; nucleotides not matched to a gene: 11. The CDR3 bases are TGTGCCAGCAGCTTAGGGTGGGGCAGGGGGCGCGGTAATGAAAAACTGTTTTTT. Its protein product is CASSLGWGRGRGNEKLFF.

The rearrangement links TRBV10-3 to TRBJ2-1; no clear D. Looked up from germline, CDR1 is ENHRY and CDR2 is SYGVKD. V was shortened by 0 bases and J by 10 bases, with 10 bases between the two germline ends. This CDR3 spans 13 amino acids. The CDR3, as DNA: TGTGCCATCAGTGAGTCTCTAAGAGCCGAGCAGTTCTTC. Protein: CAISESLRAEQFF.

The V gene is TRBV7-9, the J gene TRBJ1-2, with D perhaps matching TRBD1 (6 bases). Per germline, CDR1 SEHNR and CDR2 FQNEAQ (reference sequence). Trimming removed 4 bases from V and 0 bases from J, with 18 bases in between. There are 17 residues in the CDR3. This CDR3 is CASSSDIQGIANYGYTF. As DNA, the CDR3 is TGTGCCAGCAGCTCGGATATACAGGGAATAGCTAACTATGGCTACACCTTC.

This chain joins TRBV28 and TRBJ2-1; 14 bases align to TRBD2. CDR1 and CDR2 from the germline V gene are MDHEN and SYDVKM. Trimming removed 2 bases from V and 8 bases from J; junction bases left unmatched: 8. The CDR3 is 17 amino acids. The CDR3 protein is CASSLKKGLAGADEQFF. The CDR3 DNA sequence: TGTGCCAGCAGTTTAAAAAAGGGACTAGCGGGAGCGGATGAGCAGTTCTTC.

The V call is TRBV6-2 or TRBV6-3, the J call TRBJ2-5; 10 bases line up with TRBD2. J lost 5 bases, V lost 2 bases, and 5 bases had no gene match. Germline CDR1 and CDR2: MNHEY and SVGEGT. The CDR3 consists of 15 residues. The CDR3, as DNA: TGTGCCAGCAGTTACCTAGCGGGAGCGAGGGAGACCCAGTACTTC. Protein: CASSYLAGARETQYF.

The chain employs TRBV23-1 and TRBJ2-2; 8 bases line up with TRBD2. TRBV23-1 belongs to the ORF category, with a function that is uncertain. The J segment lost 4 bases and the V segment lost 4 bases, leaving 5 bases of the junction unmatched. CDR3 size: 15 residues. DNA for the CDR3: TGCGCCAGCAGTCGAACGGGAGGGGGCACCGGGGAGCTGTTTTTT. This encodes CASSRTGGGTGELFF.

The V call is TRBV24-1, the J call TRBJ2-5; a weak D match, TRBD2 (7 bases). V lost 4 bases and J 1 base, leaving 12 bases between the germline ends. The germline gives CDR1 KGHDR, CDR2 SFDVKD. This CDR3 is 15 amino acids long. The CDR3 nucleotides read TGTGCCACCAGTGAGGGGGGGCATTCCCAAGAGACCCAGTACTTC. Translation: CATSEGGHSQETQYF.

The V gene is TRBV11-2, the J gene TRBJ2-7, with D unresolved. There are 12 residues in the CDR3. CDR1 is SGHAT and CDR2 is FQNNGV in the germline V gene. Trimming stripped 8 bases from V and 2 bases from J, with 10 bases between. CDR3 nucleotide sequence: TGTGCCAGCCGCTCACTGACCTACGAGCAGTACTTC. Its protein product is CASRSLTYEQYF.

This sequence joins TRBV6-5 and TRBJ2-7; 8 nucleotides match TRBD2. Unmatched junction bases numbered 5, after V lost 6 bases and J lost 1 base. Germline V lookup: CDR1 MNHEY, CDR2 SVGAGI. The CDR3 has 14 amino acids. The CDR3 sequence is CASRTGGGSYEQYF. The CDR3 DNA sequence: TGTGCCAGCAGGACCGGGGGGGGGTCCTACGAGCAGTACTTC.

The chain combines TRBV10-3 with TRBJ2-7, with 8 bases fitting TRBD2. Germline V gives CDR1 ENHRY, CDR2 SYGVKD. This CDR3 has 15 residues. Germline trimming cut 5 bases from V and 7 bases from J; bases unmatched to any gene: 13. The CDR3 protein is CAISQAGLGTGEQYF. For the CDR3, the DNA is TGTGCCATCAGTCAGGCGGGACTAGGGACGGGGGAGCAGTACTTC.

The chain recombines TRBV5-1 with TRBJ2-1, with TRBD1 identical over 8 bases. Unmatched junction bases numbered 4, after V lost 1 base and J lost 4 bases. In germline, CDR1 is SGHRS, CDR2 YFSETQ. The CDR3 spans 15 residues. In nucleotides, the CDR3 is TGCGCCAGCAGCTTGTCAGGGGGCGAATACAATGAGCAGTTCTTC. It specifies CASSLSGGEYNEQFF. The full variable domain, completed using reference TRBV5-1 and TRBJ2-1, is KAGVTQTPRYLIKTRGQQVTLSCSPISGHRSVSWYQQTPGQGLQFLFEYFSETQRNKGNFPGRFSGRQFSNSRSEMNVSTLELGDSALYLCASSLSGGEYNEQFFGPGTRLTVL.

The V and J genes are TRBV28 and TRBJ2-2; possibly TRBD2 for D (5 bases). The CDR3 covers 14 residues. Trimming took off 6 bases at V and 5 bases at J, with 13 bases between the two ends. Germline CDR1 and CDR2: MDHEN and SYDVKM. As DNA, the CDR3 is TGTGCCAGCAGCACGGACTCTTATACCGGGGAGCTGTTTTTT. Translated, it gives CASSTDSYTGELFF.

The rearrangement links TRBV5-1 to TRBJ1-4; maybe TRBD1 (6 bases). CDR3 size: 15 residues. Trimming removed 0 bases at V and 6 bases at J, with 12 bases between. The V gene's germline CDR1 is SGHRS and CDR2 YFSETQ. CDR3 residues: CASSLVGDKDEKLFF. The CDR3 nucleotides are TGCGCCAGCAGCTTGGTGGGGGACAAAGATGAAAAACTGTTTTTT.

This clone appeared a few times. The V call is TRBV19, the J call TRBJ1-5; a weak D match, TRBD1 (5 bases). This CDR3 has 16 amino acids. Germline CDR1 and CDR2: LNHDA and SQIVND (reference sequence). V dropped 7 bases and J dropped 6 bases, with 22 bases sitting between them. The CDR3 DNA follows: TGTGCCAGTACCCTAACCCTTAGTCCCGGGGGTCAGCCCCAGCATTTT. Its protein is CASTLTLSPGGQPQHF.

The rearrangement joins TRBV7-9 to TRBJ2-7, with a possible D match to TRBD1 (6 bases). Germline V gene data show CDR1 as SEHNR and CDR2 as FQNEAQ (reference sequence). The CDR3 has 13 residues. V was trimmed by 5 bases and J by 3 bases, leaving 11 bases between them. CDR3 in DNA: TGTGCCAGCAGCCTAGAGACAGGCTACGAGCAGTACTTC. Protein product: CASSLETGYEQYF.

In this sample, this clone turned up a few times. The rearrangement joins TRBV9 to TRBJ2-5; 8 positions agree with TRBD2. Germline trimming cut 5 bases from V and 2 bases from J; bases unmatched to any gene: 11. The CDR3 runs to 16 residues. The germline V gene has CDR1 SGDLS and CDR2 YYNGEE. CDR3 protein: CASSESIAGLQETQYF. In DNA form, the CDR3 reads TGTGCCAGCAGTGAATCCATAGCGGGGCTACAAGAGACCCAGTACTTC.

About this clone itself: This may be a read error: a much more frequent sequence differs by one nucleotide. The gene calls are TRBV27 and TRBJ2-1, with TRBD2 matching 9 bases. The length of the CDR3 is 15 residues. The V gene's germline CDR1 is MNHEY and CDR2 SMNVEV (reference sequence). V gave up 5 bases and J gave up 0 bases; unmatched junction bases: 2. The CDR3 DNA reads TGTGCCAGCAGTCATAGCGGGAGCTCCTACAATGAGCAGTTCTTC. Translation: CASSHSGSSYNEQFF.

This clone was counted a few times. The rearrangement links TRBV4-1 to TRBJ2-7; 9 positions agree with TRBD1. Trimming cost V 5 bases and J 7 bases; bases outside gene matches: 3. Germline V gene lookup returns CDR1 MGHRA and CDR2 YSYEKL. CDR3 size: 12 residues. The CDR3 protein is CASSYGTGEQYF. The CDR3 nucleotides are TGCGCCAGCAGCTACGGGACAGGGGAGCAGTACTTC.